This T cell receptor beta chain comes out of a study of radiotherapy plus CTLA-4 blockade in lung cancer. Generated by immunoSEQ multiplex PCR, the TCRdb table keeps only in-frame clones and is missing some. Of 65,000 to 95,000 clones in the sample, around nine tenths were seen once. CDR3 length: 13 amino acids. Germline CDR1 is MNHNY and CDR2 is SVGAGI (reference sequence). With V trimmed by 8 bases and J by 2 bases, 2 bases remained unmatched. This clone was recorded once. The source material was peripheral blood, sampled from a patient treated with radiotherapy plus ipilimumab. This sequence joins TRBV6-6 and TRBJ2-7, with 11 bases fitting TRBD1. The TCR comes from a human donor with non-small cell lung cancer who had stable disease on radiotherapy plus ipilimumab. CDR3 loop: CASGTGGTYEQYF. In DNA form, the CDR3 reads TGTGCCAGCGGGACAGGGGGTACCTACGAGCAGTACTTC.